Below are 31 T cell receptor beta chains sequenced from a single sample in a study of T cell responses to AZD1222 COVID-19 vaccine. Profiling relied on immunoSEQ multiplex PCR, and the TCRdb table lists in-frame clones only, not all of them. The profile shows 70,000 to 95,000 clones, around 90% of them singletons. The starting material was peripheral blood, obtained 28 days after the second AZD1222 dose. The receptors derive from an adult who received the AZD1222 COVID-19 vaccine.

The V and J genes are TRBV18 and TRBJ1-6; unclear D gene. The germline V gene has CDR1 KGHSH and CDR2 LQKENI. The CDR3 extends over 15 amino acids. V gave up 2 bases and J gave up 7 bases, with 12 bases separating them. The CDR3 DNA follows: TGTGCCAGCTCACCAAGTTCTGGAGTCAATTCACCCCTCCACTTT. It encodes CASSPSSGVNSPLHF. The whole variable domain, remainder taken from reference TRBV18 and TRBJ1-6, is NAGVMQNPRHLVRRRGQEARLRCSPMKGHSHVYWYRQLPEEGLKFMVYLQKENIIDESGMPKERFSAEFPKEGPSILRIQQVVRGDSAAYFCASSPSSGVNSPLHFGNGTRLTVT.

The V and J genes are TRBV24-1 and TRBJ1-1, with 7 positions matching TRBD1. Germline V lookup: CDR1 KGHDR, CDR2 SFDVKD. V shed 3 bases, J shed 8 bases, and the junction held 5 bases outside the gene matches. The CDR3 is 13 amino acids. The CDR3 loop reads CATSDGPTGEAFF. Written as DNA, the CDR3 is TGTGCCACCAGTGATGGCCCGACAGGGGAAGCTTTCTTT.

V is TRBV10-3 and J is TRBJ2-3, with D possibly TRBD2 on 5 matching bases. Germline V lookup: CDR1 ENHRY, CDR2 SYGVKD. There are 13 residues in the CDR3. Trimming pared 7 bases from V and 2 bases from J, leaving 10 bases between. CDR3 protein: CAIKTISTDTQYF. Here the CDR3 DNA reads TGTGCCATCAAGACTATATCCACAGATACGCAGTATTTT.

This sequence joins TRBV4-2 and TRBJ2-1; TRBD1 matches at 10 bases. Per the germline V gene, CDR1 is LGHNA and CDR2 is YNFKEQ. V dropped 3 bases and J dropped 3; count of bases not matched to a gene: 5. This CDR3 is built from 16 residues. The CDR3 sequence: CASSQWTGGLYNEQFF. In DNA form, the CDR3 reads TGTGCCAGCAGCCAGTGGACAGGGGGGCTCTACAATGAGCAGTTCTTC.

The chain uses TRBV7-2 and TRBJ2-5; weak D call: TRBD1 (5 bases). The CDR3 has 12 residues. Germline CDR1 is SGHTA and CDR2 is FQGNSA. The V gene lost 1 base and the J gene lost 5 bases, with 5 bases spanning the gap. The CDR3 nucleotides read TGTGCCAGCAGCTTAGACAGGGAGACCCAGTACTTC. It is translated as CASSLDRETQYF.

This chain links TRBV19 with TRBJ1-3, with D perhaps matching TRBD1 (5 bases). The germline CDR1 and CDR2 sequences are LNHDA and SQIVND (reference sequence). Trimming took 9 bases from V and 2 from J, leaving 26 bases between them. This CDR3 is built from 18 residues. The CDR3 DNA sequence: TGTGCCAGCTTCCCAACGGGCAGGGCGAGTTTCGCTGGAAACACCATATATTTT. It is translated as CASFPTGRASFAGNTIYF.

The chain employs TRBV7-3 and TRBJ2-1; 7 bases are a match to TRBD2. Losses at the gene ends were 5 bases for V and 4 bases for J; bases not matched to a gene: 8. The CDR3 contains 15 residues. Germline-derived CDR1 and CDR2 are SGHTA and FQGTGA. The CDR3 sequence: CASSNGGSLYNEQFF. CDR3 coding DNA: TGTGCCAGCAGCAACGGGGGGAGCTTATACAATGAGCAGTTCTTC.

CDR3 residues: CASSPMTEDTQYF. The CDR3 bases are TGCGCCAGCAGCCCAATGACTGAAGATACGCAGTATTTT. This chain connects TRBV10-1 to TRBJ2-3, with D unclear. Trimming removed 6 bases at V and 5 bases at J, with 12 bases between. Germline V lookup: CDR1 WNHNN, CDR2 SYGVQD (reference sequence). The CDR3 has 13 residues.

The chain carries TRBV28 and TRBJ2-5, with D maybe TRBD2 (5 bases). Germline V CDR1 and CDR2: MDHEN, SYDVKM. Trimming pared 8 bases from V and 2 bases from J, leaving 15 bases between. The length of the CDR3 is 14 residues. The DNA of the CDR3 is TGTGCCAGCCTAGAGGCGGGTCTTCAAGAGACCCAGTACTTC. It yields the protein CASLEAGLQETQYF. Full variable domain (missing parts from reference TRBV28 and TRBJ2-5): DVKVTQSSRYLVKRTGEKVFLECVQDMDHENMFWYRQDPGLGLRLIYFSYDVKMKEKGDIPEGYSVSREKKERFSLILESASTNQTSMYLCASLEAGLQETQYFGPGTRLLVL.

V gene TRBV4-2 combines with J gene TRBJ1-6; D is ambiguous. V was clipped by 0 bases and J by 7 bases, with 13 bases between them. In germline, CDR1 is LGHNA, CDR2 YNFKEQ. CDR3 length: 16 residues. Written as DNA, the CDR3 is TGTGCCAGCAGCCAAGAGTTGGGAGGGTACAATTCACCCCTCCACTTT. As protein: CASSQELGGYNSPLHF.

This chain connects TRBV11-2 to TRBJ2-3; possibly TRBD2 for D (5 bases). CDR1 and CDR2 from the germline V gene are SGHAT and FQNNGV. CDR3 length: 14 residues. The ends were cut back, 3 bases at V and 6 bases at J, with 13 bases in the middle. DNA of the CDR3: TGTGCCAGCAGCTTTCAGCGGCCCTGGGATACGCAGTATTTT. Protein product: CASSFQRPWDTQYF.

The V gene is TRBV18, the J gene TRBJ1-1; TRBD1 aligns across 7 bases. CDR3 length: 15 amino acids. Per germline, CDR1 KGHSH and CDR2 LQKENI. V gave up 0 bases and J gave up 5 bases; unmatched junction bases: 6. CDR3 nucleotides: TGTGCCAGCTCACCACCGACAGGGAGGAGGACTGAAGCTTTCTTT. It translates to CASSPPTGRRTEAFF.

This sequence joins TRBV28 and TRBJ1-1, with 8 positions matching TRBD1. V lost 11 bases, J lost 4 bases, and 6 bases stayed unmatched. The V gene's germline CDR1 is MDHEN and CDR2 SYDVKM. The CDR3 runs to 12 residues. Here the CDR3 reads CAARQGSTEAFF. The DNA for the CDR3 is TGTGCCGCCCGACAGGGGAGCACTGAAGCTTTCTTT.

The chain employs TRBV5-1 and TRBJ2-3; D gene uncertain. CDR3 size: 16 residues. CDR1 is SGHRS and CDR2 is YFSETQ in the germline V gene. V was shortened by 0 bases and J by 0 bases, with 11 bases between the two germline ends. This chain's CDR3 is CASSLVTSSSTDTQYF. CDR3 nucleotides: TGCGCCAGCAGCTTGGTCACCTCTTCGAGCACAGATACGCAGTATTTT.

This clone appeared a few times. Written as DNA, the CDR3 is TGTGCCAGCAGCGGAGAGGTAGGGCCAGCCAAACTGTTTTTT. Residues: CASSGEVGPAKLFF. V is TRBV9 and J is TRBJ1-4; D unclear. The CDR3 loop spans 14 amino acids. V lost 3 bases and J lost 11, with 17 bases in between. Per germline, CDR1 SGDLS and CDR2 YYNGEE.

This chain connects TRBV19 to TRBJ1-5, with 10 positions matching TRBD1. V lost 7 bases and J lost 2; bases outside the gene matches: 5. CDR1 and CDR2 from the germline V gene are LNHDA and SQIVND (reference sequence). The CDR3 consists of 15 residues. The CDR3 here is CASTSGTGGNQPQHF. For the CDR3, the DNA is TGTGCCAGTACCTCCGGGACAGGGGGCAATCAGCCCCAGCATTTT.

This clone is categorized as large. The chain has TRBV27 and TRBJ2-1; D gene unclear. This CDR3 has 13 residues. The ends were cut back, 2 bases at V and 7 bases at J, with 9 bases in the middle. Germline CDR1 is MNHEY and CDR2 is SMNVEV (reference sequence). The CDR3 spells CASSLNHGNEQFF. The CDR3 DNA follows: TGTGCCAGCAGTTTAAATCATGGGAATGAGCAGTTCTTC.

The gene calls are TRBV2 and TRBJ1-1, with D perhaps matching TRBD1 (6 bases). Germline V lookup: CDR1 SNHLY, CDR2 FYNNEI. This CDR3 has 13 residues. Deletions cut 6 bases from V and 1 base from J, with 9 bases between. The CDR3, as DNA: TGTGCCAGCAGGGGACATCAGAACACTGAAGCTTTCTTT. Translated: CASRGHQNTEAFF.

This clone was counted a few times. V usage is TRBV6-6 and J usage is TRBJ2-1; unclear D gene. In germline, CDR1 is MNHNY, CDR2 SVGAGI (reference sequence). This CDR3 has 14 residues. Trimming shortened V by 0 bases and J by 9 bases, and 12 bases separated the two germline ends. CDR3 coding DNA: TGTGCCAGCAGTTACTCGTCCGCTGTGGGTGAGCAGTTCTTC. Amino acid sequence: CASSYSSAVGEQFF.

The chain couples TRBV3-1 (or the pseudogene TRBV3-2) to TRBJ1-2, with no clear D. Trimming removed 4 bases from V and 7 bases from J, with 19 bases in between. Germline values: CDR1 LGHDT, CDR2 YNNKEL (reference sequence). The CDR3 runs 15 residues. CDR3 protein: CASSPIEGGMSGYTF. In DNA, the CDR3 is TGTGCCAGCAGCCCGATAGAGGGTGGGATGAGTGGCTACACCTTC.

CDR3 DNA: TGTGCCAGCAGCCGGAAAGTTAGCGGTACGGTTTCCTACAATGAGCAGTTCTTC. Its protein product is CASSRKVSGTVSYNEQFF. This chain uses TRBV7-3 with TRBJ2-1; perhaps TRBD2 as D (6 bases). CDR3 length: 18 amino acids. The V end was cut by 5 bases, the J end by 1 base, with 21 bases between. CDR1 and CDR2 from the germline V gene are SGHTA and FQGTGA.

Points on this clone: The germline gene is not matched at one end of the junction; a read error may be the cause. The V gene is TRBV7-7, the J gene TRBJ2-2, with 9 bases lining up with TRBD2. This CDR3 contains 17 residues. The germline V gene encodes CDR1 SSHAT and CDR2 FNYEAQ (reference sequence). CDR3 coding DNA: TGTGCTAGCAGCTTAGCGACTAGCGGTGCGAACACCGGGGAGCTGTTTTTT. Its translation: CASSLATSGANTGELFF.

The V and J genes are TRBV28 and TRBJ1-4, with D maybe TRBD1 (5 bases). The CDR3 spans 13 residues. Trimming took 5 bases from V and 10 from J, leaving 14 bases between them. CDR1 MDHEN and CDR2 SYDVKM come from the germline V gene. The chain's CDR3 is CASSPGTRGKLFF. The CDR3 nucleotides are TGTGCCAGCAGTCCGGGGACGAGGGGAAAACTGTTTTTT.

This rearrangement joins TRBV6-2 or TRBV6-3 to TRBJ1-2; the match to TRBD1 covers 8 bases. V dropped 2 bases and J dropped 3; count of bases not matched to a gene: 5. This CDR3 is 15 amino acids long. Germline V gives CDR1 MNHEY, CDR2 SVGEGT. The CDR3 DNA reads as TGTGCCAGCAGTTACAGCAGGGGGCATCACTATGGCTACACCTTC. Its translation is CASSYSRGHHYGYTF.

Concerning this clone itself: The sample holds other DNA sequences that translate to the same CDR3. The J gene is TRBJ1-1, the V gene TRBV6-5, with D perhaps matching TRBD1 (5 bases). The germline V gene has CDR1 MNHEY and CDR2 SVGAGI. CDR3 length: 14 residues. V lost 0 bases and J lost 1, with 6 bases in between. CDR3 DNA: TGTGCCAGCAGTTACTCGAGGGGGAACACTGAAGCTTTCTTT. It specifies CASSYSRGNTEAFF.

This clone has just a few counts. V is TRBV6-2 or TRBV6-3 and J is TRBJ1-6, with D maybe TRBD1 (5 bases). Germline CDR1 MNHEY, CDR2 SVGEGT. V lost 2 bases and J 9 bases, leaving 14 bases between the germline ends. This CDR3 spans 15 amino acids. The CDR3 sequence is CASSYAGWLGSPLHF. The CDR3 DNA reads as TGTGCCAGCAGTTACGCAGGGTGGCTCGGTTCACCCCTCCACTTT.

The V and J genes are TRBV28 and TRBJ2-2; 11 nucleotides align to TRBD2. CDR1 is MDHEN and CDR2 is SYDVKM in the germline V gene. The CDR3 is made up of 15 amino acids. V was pared by 7 bases and J by 5 bases, with 6 bases of the junction left unmatched. Here the CDR3 reads CASNIAGGRTGELFF. CDR3 coding DNA: TGTGCCAGCAACATAGCGGGGGGGCGAACCGGGGAGCTGTTTTTT.

The chain links TRBV19 to TRBJ2-1, with D possibly TRBD1 on 5 matching bases. Deletions cut 7 bases from V and 5 bases from J, with 21 bases between. The CDR3 spans 16 residues. Germline CDR1 LNHDA, CDR2 SQIVND (reference sequence). The CDR3 is CASTLRLGLYHNEQFF. The CDR3 DNA reads TGTGCCAGTACCCTACGTTTGGGGCTATACCACAATGAGCAGTTCTTC. Looking up the rest from reference TRBV19 and TRBJ2-1 gives the full variable domain: DGGITQSPKYLFRKEGQNVTLSCEQNLNHDAMYWYRQDPGQGLRLIYYSQIVNDFQKGDIAEGYSVSREKKESFPLTVTSAQKNPTAFYLCASTLRLGLYHNEQFFGPGTRLTVL.

The V call is TRBV14, the J call TRBJ1-6; 7 nucleotides agree with TRBD1. This CDR3 contains 15 residues. V dropped 5 bases and J dropped 5; count of bases not matched to a gene: 6. In germline, CDR1 is SGHDN, CDR2 FVKESK. The CDR3 region is CASSTRGEDNSPLHF. In DNA, the CDR3 is TGTGCCAGCAGCACCAGGGGGGAGGATAATTCACCCCTCCACTTT.

The chain recombines TRBV19 with TRBJ2-7; TRBD2 matches 15 bases. Per the germline V gene, CDR1 is LNHDA and CDR2 is SQIVND (reference sequence). V was clipped by 6 bases and J by 5 bases; unmatched bases: 8. This CDR3 contains 16 residues. The CDR3 is CASSWTSGGAVNEQYF. The CDR3 nucleotides read TGTGCCAGTAGCTGGACTAGCGGGGGGGCCGTCAACGAGCAGTACTTC. Variable domain in full (rest from reference TRBV19 and TRBJ2-7): DGGITQSPKYLFRKEGQNVTLSCEQNLNHDAMYWYRQDPGQGLRLIYYSQIVNDFQKGDIAEGYSVSREKKESFPLTVTSAQKNPTAFYLCASSWTSGGAVNEQYFGPGTRLTVT.

The chain recombines TRBV7-6 with TRBJ1-3; 8 bases fit TRBD1. Germline CDR1 SGHVS, CDR2 FNYEAQ. The CDR3 spans 17 residues. Trimming removed 2 bases from V and 0 bases from J; junction bases left unmatched: 6. This chain's CDR3 is CASSLQGQASSGNTIYF. The CDR3 DNA reads TGTGCCAGCAGCTTACAGGGACAGGCGAGCTCTGGAAACACCATATATTTT.